This T cell receptor (beta chain) was found in a study of cytomegalovirus exposure and HLA in healthy donors (dated by TCRdb to 2015 to 2018). Turning to the overall study: An earlier analysis of some 600 of the donors reported 250 to 350 Gb of sequence data and 117 million unique TCR beta sequences obtained from some 200 million T cells. An early release that covered some 630 HLA-typed donors contained approximately 300 gigabases of sequencing data and 75 million to 100 million unique TCR sequences. Of the roughly 390 genotyped donors, about 80% fell in the genetic ancestry cluster associated with self-reported Caucasian donors. The study aimed to test whether cataloging public T cell receptors could reveal signatures of past pathogen exposure. The study profiled the T cell repertoires of 500 to 800 subjects by immunosequencing and related them to cytomegalovirus serostatus. A separate validation cohort of about 110 different subjects was used in addition to the 666-subject first cohort. To predict cytomegalovirus infection status, the study combined high-throughput TCR immunosequencing, statistical association of individual TCRs with disease status, and machine learning. To study patterns of TCR occurrence, a later analysis re-analyzed previously published TCR beta repertoires from 666 donors and added high-resolution HLA genotyping. In the later analysis, no new phenotypic data were used to find candidate immune exposures; instead, reliance was placed on TCR beta sequences and their occurrence across donors. In an earlier analysis of around 540 of the donors, high-throughput TCR beta sequencing was used to judge whether each TCR beta V gene segment behaved as functional or pseudogenic. Donor age, sex, ethnicity and CMV serostatus were collected together with the repertoire data. A later genetic analysis used genome-wide SNP genotypes for about three fifths of the 666 donors, treating that subset as a discovery cohort. Every discovery cohort repertoire had been produced on one sequencing platform. Both class I and class II loci were covered by HLA typing, at four-digit resolution. The number of typed donors differed by locus: about 629-640 for A, B, C, DRB1 and DQB1; approximately 540 for DQA1; some 590 for DPA1; and roughly 470 for DPB1. Because of strong linkage in the cohort, roughly 5 DR-DQ haplotypes were treated as single units for association and clustering. On average, roughly 250,000 unique TCR beta nucleotide sequences were sequenced per donor among 350 to 400 genotyped donors of the cohort, with 15% to 20% of those sequences being non-productive. Study-wide findings and limitations: Most CMV-associated TCR beta chains appeared to be HLA-restricted in a later analysis, and the HLA associations seemed to be driven largely by CMV exposure. Because HLA typing was unavailable for some donors at each locus, only the typed subset was used in association tests. An association between a missense DCLRE1C variant and V-gene and J-gene trimming of TCR beta chains was found in a later genetic analysis and replicated in an independent cohort. The classifier was reported to diagnose cytomegalovirus status with high specificity and sensitivity in both the original and validation cohorts. Compared with the roughly 720-donor mean, donors in an Asian-associated ancestry cluster had fewer N-insertions in productive TCRs, according to a later genetic analysis. Across donors, most TCR sequences were observed very rarely, whereas some public TCRs were present in many individuals. In an earlier analysis of several hundred of the donors, most TCR beta V segments were observed in productive rearrangements about 87% or about 30% of the time, broadly matching IMGT annotations. It was suggested by the authors that the approach could potentially be generalized to other disease states and immunological phenotypes. When HLA alleles, especially DR and DQ, strongly co-occurred, attributing TCR associations to individual alleles was difficult. A total of about 150 TCR beta chains were listed by the study as associated with cytomegalovirus. A cluster of highly shared sequence variants was judged likely to be a technical artifact of the sequencing pipeline. Because counts were too low, roughly 17 rarely observed V segments, including chromosome 9 orphons, were left out of the earlier analysis of about 620 of the donors. Linkage disequilibrium might explain the correlated functional status among segregating V segments, but an unknown experimental factor could not be ruled out. Compared with equally common non-associated chains, HLA-associated TCR beta chains in a later analysis were more clonally expanded and had lower generation probabilities. The only immune exposure information available for the cohort was CMV serostatus. In vitro tests confirmed that a few of the cytomegalovirus-associated TCR beta chains recognize cytomegalovirus antigens. A further reported finding was that TCR beta sequences accurately predicted the HLA-A and HLA-B alleles for most subjects in the first cohort. According to a later analysis, TCR association rates differed among HLA loci, with DRB1 alleles showing the most associated TCRs and HLA-C alleles showing the fewest. In a later analysis, some 18,000 TCR beta sequences were associated with specific HLA alleles at a false discovery rate of 0.05. In a later analysis, several top co-occurrence clusters were reported to appear linked to parvovirus B19, influenza, CMV and Epstein-Barr virus. Roughly uniform sequencing depth across donors was assumed in presence/absence analyses, although this assumption may not hold. The cohort was sequenced for TCR beta chains only, and without alpha or paired-chain data the features that could be detected were limited.

Receptor libraries were prepared by the immunoSEQ multiplex PCR assay. The multiplex PCR relied on a mix of 60 forward primers for TCR Vbeta segments and 13 reverse primers for TCR Jbeta segments. The CDR3 region of rearranged TCR beta genes was amplified from genomic DNA with a multiplex PCR assay. The Illumina HiSeq System was used to sequence the amplified TCR beta libraries as 87-base-pair reads. On the authors' methods: A later analysis tallied tens of millions of unique TCR beta chains across the 666 repertoires, and 10 million to 11 million of those chains were shared by two or more donors. Raw reads were error-corrected and collapsed into unique sequences with a nearest-neighbor algorithm that merged closely related sequences to remove PCR and sequencing errors. V, D and J gene segments were assigned by aligning CDR3 sequences to IMGT reference sequences. For a sequence to be retained, a match of at least six nucleotides was required to both a V gene segment and a J gene segment. Rearrangements were classified as productive when the CDR3 lacked stop codons and remained in frame with V and J, and all other rearrangements were classified as non-productive. CDR3 was defined according to IMGT convention as the region running from the second conserved V-encoded cysteine to the conserved J-encoded phenylalanine. The earlier analysis of 587 of the donors excluded any sequence lacking an unambiguous match to a single V gene segment. In an earlier analysis of 587 of the donors, V segments were called functional above 56.7% productive rearrangements and were called segregating when the between-donor standard deviation exceeded 5%. A statistical classification framework was built to diagnose cytomegalovirus status from the catalog of TCR beta chain sequences. A later analysis assigned V and J genes by comparing TCR nucleotide sequences with IMGT/GENE-DB human TR gene sequences. In a later analysis, CDR3 sequences and most-parsimonious VDJ recombination scenarios were assigned using the TCRdist pipeline. A later analysis defined each TCR beta chain by its CDR3 amino acid sequence plus V-gene family, and excluded reads lacking a unique V-gene family. A later analysis removed 592 highly shared, low-generation-probability nucleotide sequences to deal with suspected cross-contamination and a sequencing artifact. In a later analysis, a clonal expansion index for each public chain was calculated from normalized within-repertoire ranks of inferred template counts. In a later analysis, generation probabilities were computed with a VDJ recombination model fitted to out-of-frame rearrangements, and the resulting probabilities were checked against IGoR. In a later analysis, hypergeometric tests were used to score TCR-TCR, TCR-HLA and TCR-CMV co-occurrence, with a repertoire-size bias correction applied to TCR pairs. In a later analysis, false discovery rates were estimated by permuting HLA or CMV assignments 20 times. In a later analysis, co-occurring TCRs were grouped using DBSCAN, with TCRdist sequence similarity added in when clustering inside HLA-allele-positive subsets. Co-occurrence clustering excluded repertoires with fewer than 30,000 or more than 120,000 public chains, plus five with anomalous nucleotide sharing. Imported from immuneACCESS, the table was reduced by TCRdb to in-frame sequences with V and J called. These copies leave out some clones; in studies compared against another copy, an unresolved V gene accounts for under half, and the cause of the remainder is not known. V and J calls and clone size come straight from that table; D and trimming were deduced from the DNA. The sample data list roughly 59,000 clones, and 55% to 75% of these were observed just once. Of the sample, less than 20% is held by the ten largest clones.

In total, just over 650 healthy bone marrow donors made up the cohort. At the time of sampling, every cohort member was nominally healthy, though immune exposures that went unrecorded were likely present. The donor tested CMV seropositive, placing the donor among the 250 to 350 seropositive members of the cohort. Each donor provided a peripheral blood sample, and peripheral blood mononuclear cells were used for TCR beta sequencing. Genomic DNA was extracted from the blood cell samples with the Qiagen DNeasy Blood Extraction Kit. Comment on this clone: The specificity of this receptor is unknown. No much larger clone exists at a distance of one base, and base qualities are not known.

The sequence came from a man in his forties in good health and CMV-seropositive. The specimen sequenced was PBMCs.

The DNA reads as follows: TGTGCCAGCAGGACTGACAGGAGCTACACCTTC. It is translated as CASRTDRSYTF. The chain was built from TRBV6-5 and TRBJ1-2, and the D gene may be TRBD1, 6 bases matching. Trimming removed 6 bases from V and 9 bases from J, leaving 11 bases between the germline ends. The CDR3 runs 11 residues from the cysteine to the phenylalanine. Solely the CDR3 DNA is kept, with 33 bases framed from the first base. As encoded in the germline V gene, CDR1 is MNHEY while CDR2 is SVGAGI.